A selection of T cell receptor beta chains follows, all from one sample in a study of blood T cell repertoires in COVID-19. Sequenced by immunoSEQ multiplex PCR; TCRdb stores in-frame clones only, minus some. The sample consists of 280,000 or so clones, roughly 89% of them appearing once. Material: PBMCs or T cells enriched from blood (not recorded which). These receptor sequences come from a woman aged 50 to 60 who had been exposed to COVID-19. Each CDR3 is given with its conserved first and last residue. A D gene is named only where the DNA matches it firmly. Where a row states a size, it is once, few, many or the class of an expanded clone; other rows omit it.

TRBV3-1/TRBV3-2,.,.,TRBJ1-3,TGTGCCAGCAGCCAAGTCGTCCAGGGCACTGGAAACACCATATATTTT,CASSQVVQGTGNTIYF
TRBV3-1/TRBV3-2,.,.,TRBJ2-1,TGTGCCAGCAGCCAAATGGGGGGTAGTGAGCAGTTCTTC,CASSQMGGSEQFF
TRBV11-2,.,.,TRBJ1-1,TGTGCCAGCAGCTCGAACACAGGATATGGCGCCACTGAAGCTTTCTTT,CASSSNTGYGATEAFF
TRBV7-6,.,.,TRBJ1-3,TGTGCCAGCAGCTTAAGTATGAGAACAGAGTCTGGAAACACCATATATTTT,CASSLSMRTESGNTIYF
TRBV2,TRBD1,.,TRBJ1-4,TGTGCCAGCAGGAGGACAGGGGTGGAAAAACTGTTTTTT,CASRRTGVEKLFF
TRBV2,TRBD2,.,TRBJ2-5,TGTGCCAGCAGTTGGGACTACCCAGAGACCCAGTACTTC,CASSWDYPETQYF
TRBV19,.,.,TRBJ1-5,TGTGCCAGTAGTATTACGGGATTAGGGGGTCAGCCCCAGCATTTT,CASSITGLGGQPQHF
TRBV5-1,.,.,TRBJ2-3,TGCGCCAGCAGCTTGGATGGTAGCGGCTCTTTCGATACGCAGTATTTT,CASSLDGSGSFDTQYF
TRBV7-9,.,.,TRBJ1-2,TGTGCCAGCAGCCAGCAGGGGTACTATGGCTACACCTTC,CASSQQGYYGYTF
TRBV28,TRBD1,once,TRBJ2-3,TGTGCCAGCAGACGGACAGGGAAGGAGGATACGCAGTATTTT,CASRRTGKEDTQYF
TRBV12-3/TRBV12-4,.,.,TRBJ1-2,TGTGCCACCTCGGGGAACAGTTTATATGGCTACACCTTC,CATSGNSLYGYTF
TRBV19,TRBD1,.,TRBJ2-7,TGTGCCAGTAGTACCCGGGACAGATCCTACGAGCAGTACTTC,CASSTRDRSYEQYF
TRBV24-1,TRBD1,.,TRBJ2-1,TGTGCCACCAGTGATGGTCCCGGGACAGGGGTAGGTGAGCAGTTCTTC,CATSDGPGTGVGEQFF
TRBV3-1/TRBV3-2,TRBD2,.,TRBJ2-3,TGTGCCAGCAGCCAATCACATAGCGGGGGGGGCCAAGATACGCAGTATTTT,CASSQSHSGGGQDTQYF
TRBV7-9,.,.,TRBJ2-7,TGTGCCAGCAGCTCGCTGGCTGGAGGCTACGAGCAGTACTTC,CASSSLAGGYEQYF
TRBV7-2,TRBD1,.,TRBJ2-3,TGTGCCAGCAGCTTATCAGGGGGCAGAACAGATACGCAGTATTTT,CASSLSGGRTDTQYF
TRBV11-2,TRBD1,.,TRBJ1-2,TGTGCCAGCAGCCCGGGACAGGAGTATGGCTACACCTTC,CASSPGQEYGYTF
TRBV30,TRBD1,.,TRBJ1-5,TGTGCCTGGAAGTTGGGTGGACAGGGTAGCAATCAGCCCCAGCATTTT,CAWKLGGQGSNQPQHF
TRBV2,.,once,TRBJ1-4,TGTGCCAGCAGTAATGAGGGAGGAGCGGCCGAAAAACTGTTTTTT,CASSNEGGAAEKLFF
TRBV5-1,TRBD1,.,TRBJ2-3,TGCGCCAGCAGCCATACAGGGGAGACAGATACGCAGTATTTT,CASSHTGETDTQYF
TRBV5-4,TRBD1,.,TRBJ1-1,TGTGCCAGCAGCTTAATGGGACAGGGGGCAACTGAAGCTTTCTTT,CASSLMGQGATEAFF
TRBV11-3,TRBD1,.,TRBJ2-3,TGTGCCAGCAGCCGGGACAGGGGCTCAGATACGCAGTATTTT,CASSRDRGSDTQYF
TRBV2,.,.,TRBJ2-2,TGTGCCAGCAGTGCAGGTGGGAACACCGGGGAGCTGTTTTTT,CASSAGGNTGELFF
TRBV7-2,.,.,TRBJ2-2,TGTGCCAGCAGCTTAAACGGACAGACGGCGGCCGGGGAGCTGTTTTTT,CASSLNGQTAAGELFF
TRBV6-5,TRBD2,once,TRBJ2-7,TGTGCCAGCAGTAAACTAGCGGGGGGCTCCTACGAGCAGTACTTC,CASSKLAGGSYEQYF
TRBV28,TRBD1,.,TRBJ1-3,TGTGCCACCCGACAGGGGAGTGGAAACACCATATATTTT,CATRQGSGNTIYF
TRBV19,TRBD1,.,TRBJ1-1,TGTGCCAGTAAAATTTCCGGGACAGGGGTCTCGAACACTGAAGCTTTCTTT,CASKISGTGVSNTEAFF
TRBV28,.,.,TRBJ2-3,TGTGCCAGCAGTTTAATGGCAGGGGGCACAGATACGCAGTATTTT,CASSLMAGGTDTQYF
TRBV5-4,TRBD1,once,TRBJ1-1,TGTGCCAGCAGCCCACAGGGGGCTAACACTGAAGCTTTCTTT,CASSPQGANTEAFF
TRBV30,.,.,TRBJ1-4,TGTGCCTGGAGCATAGTTCCGGTCAATGAAAAACTGTTTTTT,CAWSIVPVNEKLFF
TRBV3-1/TRBV3-2,.,.,TRBJ2-3,TGTGCCAGCAGCCTGGGGAGCCCCCCCCCAGATACGCAGTATTTT,CASSLGSPPPDTQYF